The 20 T cell receptor beta chains below were found in one sample sequenced in a study of control samples from healthy donors and cancer patients. Profiling relied on immunoSEQ multiplex PCR, and the TCRdb table lists in-frame clones only, not all of them. The profile shows about 53,000 clones, roughly 90% of them singletons. Sequencing was performed on PBMCs. All receptors derive from a man aged 55 to 70 with head and neck cancer.

The rearrangement joins TRBV29-1 to TRBJ2-5, with D possibly matching TRBD1 (6 bases). V lost 2 bases, J lost 5 bases, and 12 bases lay in between. Germline values: CDR1 SQVTM, CDR2 ANQGSEA. CDR3 length: 13 residues. The CDR3 is CSVEPSGVETQYF. In DNA form, the CDR3 reads TGCAGCGTTGAACCCTCAGGGGTGGAGACCCAGTACTTC.

In its sample, this clone was seen once. Germline is not matched at one junction end, which may reflect a read error. The chain links TRBV4-3 to TRBJ2-7; TRBD1 might be the D (5 bases). The CDR3 loop spans 14 amino acids. The germline gives CDR1 LGHNA, CDR2 YSLEER. CDR3 residues: CASSQDVWTFPSPF. The CDR3 nucleotides are TGCGCCAGCAGCCAAGACGTTTGGACATTCCCTTCCCCCTTC.

The chain joins TRBV11-3 to TRBJ2-7; 8 bases map to TRBD2. CDR1 is SGHNT, CDR2 YENEEA, per germline. This CDR3 comprises 13 residues. V gave up 5 bases and J gave up 3 bases; unmatched junction bases: 3. The CDR3 here is CASSPREGYEQYF. CDR3 DNA sequence: TGTGCCAGCAGCCCCCGGGAGGGCTACGAGCAGTACTTC.

The CDR3 protein is CASSSGQEGEQYF. The CDR3 region has the DNA TGTGCCAGCAGCTCGGGACAGGAAGGCGAGCAGTACTTC. J is TRBJ2-7 and V is TRBV7-3, with 8 bases aligning to TRBD1. Germline V gene lookup returns CDR1 SGHTA and CDR2 FQGTGA. The CDR3 contains 13 residues. The V and J ends lost 4 bases and 6 bases, in that order; junction bases with no gene match: 5.

The CDR3: CASSIAPLGTNEKLFF. The CDR3 DNA sequence: TGTGCCAGCAGTATCGCCCCACTGGGAACTAATGAAAAACTGTTTTTT. This chain connects TRBV28 to TRBJ1-4; D not resolved. With 5 bases removed from V and 1 base from J, the gap between germline ends came to 14 bases. The germline V gene has CDR1 MDHEN and CDR2 SYDVKM. This CDR3 has 16 amino acids. Variable domain in full (rest from reference TRBV28 and TRBJ1-4): DVKVTQSSRYLVKRTGEKVFLECVQDMDHENMFWYRQDPGLGLRLIYFSYDVKMKEKGDIPEGYSVSREKKERFSLILESASTNQTSMYLCASSIAPLGTNEKLFFGSGTQLSVL.

CDR3 amino acids: CASSLVVTGELFF. DNA for the CDR3: TGTGCCAGCAGTTTAGTGGTCACCGGGGAGCTGTTTTTT. The chain employs TRBV12-3 or TRBV12-4 and TRBJ2-2; D call uncertain. Trimming removed 1 base from V and 4 bases from J, with 4 bases in between. The CDR3 consists of 13 residues.

This chain links TRBV19 with TRBJ2-3; no firm D call. Germline loops: CDR1 LNHDA, CDR2 SQIVND (reference sequence). This CDR3 has 14 residues. V was pared by 1 base and J by 2 bases, with 7 bases between. The CDR3 DNA follows: TGTGCCAGTAGTATAGGCAGAGCCACAGATACGCAGTATTTT. This codes for CASSIGRATDTQYF.

V and J are TRBV5-1 and TRBJ2-5; 10 bases map to TRBD1. The trim removed 4 bases at V and 4 bases at J, leaving 22 bases unmatched. The CDR3 totals 20 residues. Germline assignment: CDR1 SGHRS and CDR2 YFSETQ. CDR3 amino acids: CASSSYPRQGAASRRETQYF. Written as DNA, the CDR3 is TGCGCCAGCAGCAGTTACCCCCGACAGGGGGCTGCGTCGAGAAGAGAGACCCAGTACTTC.

The chain employs TRBV11-2 and TRBJ1-2; D remains ambiguous. The V end lost 1 base, the J end lost 8 bases, and 11 bases lay between the germline ends. Per the germline V gene, CDR1 is SGHAT and CDR2 is FQNNGV. The CDR3 length is 13 residues. CDR3 residues: CASSLVVQSGYTF. The CDR3 DNA reads as TGTGCCAGCAGCTTAGTAGTACAGAGCGGCTACACCTTC.

The rearrangement uses TRBV4-1 and TRBJ1-5; no reliable D call. Germline CDR1 and CDR2: MGHRA and YSYEKL. The V gene lost 0 bases and the J gene lost 9 bases, with 15 bases spanning the gap. The CDR3 has 15 residues. CDR3 bases: TGCGCCAGCAGCCAAGATAGTACGGTTAGCAGGCCCCAGCATTTT. This sequence encodes CASSQDSTVSRPQHF.

The gene calls are TRBV4-3 and TRBJ1-2; D might be TRBD1 (6 bases). Trimming cost V 4 bases and J 4 bases, with 13 bases left between them. This CDR3 is 14 amino acids long. Germline loops: CDR1 LGHNA, CDR2 YSLEER. CDR3 loop: CASSRLTGSYGYTF. The CDR3 DNA reads TGCGCCAGCAGCCGTCTCACAGGGAGCTATGGCTACACCTTC.

The chain has TRBV2 and TRBJ2-7; possibly TRBD1 for D (5 bases). This CDR3 has 13 residues. Between the trimmed V and J ends, which lost 7 bases and 6 bases, there was a span of 16 bases. Germline loops: CDR1 SNHLY, CDR2 FYNNEI. Here the CDR3 reads CASNQGSTLEQYF. DNA of the CDR3: TGTGCCAGCAATCAGGGCAGCACCCTCGAGCAGTACTTC.

The chain couples TRBV10-1 to TRBJ1-6; 12 bases fit TRBD1. Germline lookup yields CDR1 WNHNN and CDR2 SYGVQD (reference sequence). J lost 10 bases, V lost 10 bases, and 5 bases had no gene match. The CDR3 extends over 13 amino acids. The CDR3 nucleotides read TGCGCCAAGGGGACAGGGGGCCAATCACCCCTCCACTTT. Residues: CAKGTGGQSPLHF.

This chain uses TRBV28 with TRBJ2-1; tentatively, D is TRBD1 or TRBD2 (6 bases each). V lost 6 bases, J lost 0 bases, and 15 bases lay in between. The CDR3 spans 16 residues. Germline V gives CDR1 MDHEN, CDR2 SYDVKM. The chain's CDR3 is CASSPGGRHSYNEQFF. As DNA, the CDR3 is TGTGCCAGCAGCCCCGGGGGCCGGCACTCCTACAATGAGCAGTTCTTC. Complete variable domain (other parts from reference TRBV28 and TRBJ2-1): DVKVTQSSRYLVKRTGEKVFLECVQDMDHENMFWYRQDPGLGLRLIYFSYDVKMKEKGDIPEGYSVSREKKERFSLILESASTNQTSMYLCASSPGGRHSYNEQFFGPGTRLTVL.

The rearrangement joins TRBV18 to TRBJ2-3; 8 bases fit TRBD2. The CDR3 extends over 17 amino acids. The germline V gene has CDR1 KGHSH and CDR2 LQKENI. J gave up 2 bases and V 1 base, and 8 bases lay outside the gene matches. The CDR3 sequence: CASSPRVRAGVTDTQYF. CDR3 DNA: TGTGCCAGCTCACCACGCGTTCGAGCGGGAGTCACAGATACGCAGTATTTT.

This rearrangement joins TRBV28 to TRBJ1-5; 11 nucleotides align to TRBD1. This CDR3 contains 15 residues. Germline V lookup: CDR1 MDHEN, CDR2 SYDVKM. V was clipped by 5 bases and J by 4 bases; unmatched bases: 4. The CDR3 region is CASSTGQGENQPQHF. The CDR3 DNA sequence: TGTGCCAGCAGTACGGGACAGGGGGAGAATCAGCCCCAGCATTTT. Together with reference TRBV28 and TRBJ1-5, the CDR3 gives the full variable domain: DVKVTQSSRYLVKRTGEKVFLECVQDMDHENMFWYRQDPGLGLRLIYFSYDVKMKEKGDIPEGYSVSREKKERFSLILESASTNQTSMYLCASSTGQGENQPQHFGDGTRLSIL.

The rearrangement links TRBV10-3 to TRBJ2-1; D uncertain. V dropped 0 bases and J dropped 4 bases, with 16 bases sitting between them. Germline lookup yields CDR1 ENHRY and CDR2 SYGVKD. The CDR3 extends over 17 amino acids. The CDR3 reads CAISESVRSLRYNEQFF. The CDR3 DNA is TGTGCCATCAGTGAGTCAGTGCGGTCTCTCCGGTACAATGAGCAGTTCTTC.

The chain couples TRBV30 to TRBJ1-2; weak D call: TRBD1 (6 bases). This CDR3 is 15 amino acids long. V was clipped by 0 bases and J by 4 bases, with 15 bases between them. Germline values: CDR1 GTSNPN, CDR2 SVGIG (reference sequence). In DNA form, the CDR3 reads TGTGCCTGGAGTGTCCGCTCGTGGGGGCTCTATGGCTACACCTTC. It specifies CAWSVRSWGLYGYTF.

The rearrangement joins TRBV6-5 to TRBJ1-6; D remains ambiguous. CDR1 MNHEY and CDR2 SVGAGI come from the germline V gene. The CDR3 sequence is 14 residues long. V lost 6 bases and J 10 bases, leaving 16 bases between the germline ends. The CDR3, as DNA: TGTGCCAGCAGGGACGGGATCCCGGAATCACCCCTCCACTTT. As protein: CASRDGIPESPLHF.

The chain recombines TRBV11-2 with TRBJ1-2; no clear D. Per germline, CDR1 SGHAT and CDR2 FQNNGV. Deletions cut 5 bases from V and 5 bases from J, with 12 bases between. The CDR3 is made up of 13 amino acids. Here the CDR3 reads CASSPGREYGYTF. The DNA of the CDR3 is TGTGCCAGCAGCCCAGGACGGGAATATGGCTACACCTTC.